The 30 T cell receptor beta chains listed next were all sequenced from one sample in a study of metastatic and nonmetastatic thyroid tumors. Patients were all untreated before their thyroid surgery. MiXCR was used by TCRdb to re-call the PCR reads. The sample shows some 35,000 clones, approximately 30% of them seen only once. The sequenced sample consisted of blood. Receptor source: a male donor with papillary thyroid cancer or a benign thyroid nodule (not recorded which). Some clones in this sample may be carry-over from other donors' samples.

This clone was seen only a few times. V is TRBV6-5 and J is TRBJ1-1, with D uncertain. The CDR3 spans 13 residues. Germline V gene sequence: CDR1 MNHEY, CDR2 SVGAGI. Trimming removed 4 bases from V and 4 bases from J, with 10 bases in between. The CDR3, as DNA: TGTGCCAGCAGTTTCGACTGGAGCACTGAAGCTTTCTTT. This encodes CASSFDWSTEAFF.

This clone was observed a handful of times. This chain connects TRBV6-1 to TRBJ2-1, with TRBD1 identical over 11 bases. Trimming cost V 6 bases and J 7 bases; bases outside gene matches: 11. Germline values: CDR1 MNHNS, CDR2 SASEGT. This CDR3 comprises 16 residues. The DNA of the CDR3 is TGTGCCAGCAGCCCCCTCCGGGGACAGGGGGTAAATGAGCAGTTCTTC. It yields the protein CASSPLRGQGVNEQFF.

This clone has more than one count but fewer than ten. This rearrangement joins TRBV18 to TRBJ2-3; 9 bases match TRBD2. The V and J ends lost 3 bases and 2 bases, in that order; junction bases with no gene match: 3. Germline assignment: CDR1 KGHSH and CDR2 LQKENI. This CDR3 spans 15 amino acids. The CDR3 is CASSPSGGNTDTQYF. The DNA of the CDR3 is TGTGCCAGCTCACCCAGCGGGGGGAACACAGATACGCAGTATTTT.

The table lists this clone with many counts. The chain joins TRBV6-1 to TRBJ1-2; tentatively, D is TRBD1 (6 bases). Germline CDR1 reads MNHNS; CDR2 reads SASEGT. The CDR3 is made up of 16 amino acids. The V and J ends lost 5 bases and 4 bases respectively, with 20 bases between them. The CDR3 is CASSPLGGGTFYGYTF. CDR3 in DNA: TGTGCCAGCAGTCCCTTAGGAGGGGGGACCTTCTATGGCTACACCTTC.

This clone has a handful of counts. The chain combines TRBV6-2 or TRBV6-3 with TRBJ2-1, with TRBD2 matching 12 bases. V shed 3 bases and J 8 bases; nucleotides not matched to a gene: 8. The CDR3 runs 16 residues. Germline V gene sequence: CDR1 MNHEY, CDR2 SVGEGT. The CDR3 is CASSYSGTSGLDEQFF. The DNA for the CDR3 is TGTGCCAGCAGTTATTCGGGGACTAGCGGGTTGGATGAGCAGTTCTTC.

This clone occurred many times. The chain carries TRBV10-3 and TRBJ1-1, with D maybe TRBD1 (5 bases). The CDR3 loop spans 14 amino acids. Deletions cut 6 bases from V and 1 base from J, with 12 bases between. Germline V gene lookup returns CDR1 ENHRY and CDR2 SYGVKD. This chain's CDR3 is CAIRREDKNTEAFF. CDR3 nucleotides: TGTGCCATCAGAAGGGAGGACAAGAACACTGAAGCTTTCTTT.

This clone was picked up a small number of times. Distinct nucleotide sequences in the sample also encode this CDR3. The genes are TRBV18 and TRBJ2-7; D remains ambiguous. V lost 3 bases, J lost 1 base, and 10 bases lay in between. The CDR3 totals 14 residues. CDR1 is KGHSH, CDR2 LQKENI, per germline. CDR3 sequence (DNA): TGTGCCAGCTCACCGTCGCAGCAGTCCTACGAGCAGTACTTC. Protein sequence: CASSPSQQSYEQYF.

Only a few counts were recorded for this clone. The chain has TRBV12-3 or TRBV12-4 and TRBJ1-1; 10 bases map to TRBD1. Trimming took 6 bases from V and 0 from J; bases not matched to a gene: 1. The length of the CDR3 is 14 residues. In DNA, the CDR3 is TGTGCCAGCAGGGACAGGGGGTTGAACACTGAAGCTTTCTTT. Translating it yields CASRDRGLNTEAFF.

The chain links TRBV5-6 to TRBJ2-5; 10 positions match TRBD2. The germline V gene encodes CDR1 SGHDT and CDR2 YYEEEE. The CDR3 totals 14 residues. The V gene end was trimmed by 5 bases and the J gene end by 1 base; junction bases not matched to a gene: 2. The CDR3 bases are TGTGCCAGCAGGCAGCGGGGGGGCCAAGAGACCCAGTACTTC. Its translation is CASRQRGGQETQYF.

This clone was seen more than once but under ten times. The CDR3: CASSFRGSYEQYF. In DNA, the CDR3 is TGTGCCAGCAGTTTCCGGGGCTCCTACGAGCAGTACTTC. The chain couples TRBV27 to TRBJ2-7; the D gene is possibly TRBD2 (5 bases). Germline assignment: CDR1 MNHEY and CDR2 SMNVEV (reference sequence). The V end lost 3 bases, the J end lost 0 bases, and 6 bases lay between the germline ends. The CDR3 covers 13 residues.

This clone was seen a handful of times. The chain joins TRBV20-1 to TRBJ2-2; 8 nucleotides align to TRBD1. V shed 3 bases, J shed 4 bases, and the junction held 13 bases outside the gene matches. The germline V gene has CDR1 DFQATT and CDR2 SNEGSKA (reference sequence). This CDR3 is 17 amino acids long. The CDR3 here is CSARDATGTGFTGELFF. The DNA for the CDR3 is TGCAGTGCTAGGGATGCTACCGGGACAGGCTTCACCGGGGAGCTGTTTTTT.

The genes are TRBV24-1 and TRBJ2-7, with 10 bases identical to TRBD2. Germline V gene sequence: CDR1 KGHDR, CDR2 SFDVKD. After removal of 5 bases from V and 4 bases from J, the junction contained 10 bases not matched to a gene. CDR3 length: 16 residues. Here the CDR3 DNA reads TGTGCCACCAGTGCCGCTGGAGCGGGAGGGCGGTACGAGCAGTACTTC. Its protein is CATSAAGAGGRYEQYF.

This clone was seen more than once but under ten times. Other DNA variants within this sample encode the same CDR3. This rearrangement joins TRBV4-1 to TRBJ1-3; TRBD1 aligns across 8 bases. The CDR3 runs to 15 residues. Losses at the gene ends were 0 bases for V and 2 bases for J; bases not matched to a gene: 0. Germline assignment: CDR1 MGHRA and CDR2 YSYEKL. The CDR3 DNA is TGCGCCAGCAGCCAAGAGGACAGGGCTGGAAACACCATATATTTT. Its translation: CASSQEDRAGNTIYF.

A few counts support this clone. This chain joins TRBV6-6 and TRBJ1-4, with 7 bases matching TRBD1. This CDR3 is 14 amino acids long. Germline CDR1 MNHNY, CDR2 SVGAGI (reference sequence). V trimming: 4 bases; J trimming: 7 bases; junction bases outside the gene matches: 6. CDR3 residues: CASSSSRQGEKLFF. The CDR3 DNA reads as TGTGCCAGCAGTTCCTCACGACAGGGTGAAAAACTGTTTTTT.

In this sample, this clone turned up many times. One junction end disagrees with the germline gene, perhaps due to a read error. V and J are TRBV28 and TRBJ2-1; D might be TRBD2 (7 bases). CDR3 length: 18 amino acids. Germline V gene sequence: CDR1 MDHEN, CDR2 SYDVKM. CDR3 region: CASSKPMGGTSSYNEQLF. CDR3 sequence (DNA): TGTGCCAGCAGCAAACCCATGGGGGGGACAAGCTCCTACAATGAGCAGCTCTTC.

This clone was found a few times. This CDR3 is also generated by other DNA sequences in the sample. The rearrangement links TRBV28 to TRBJ2-1; no clear D. This CDR3 is built from 15 residues. CDR1 and CDR2 (germline): MDHEN, SYDVKM. V lost 2 bases to trimming and J lost 11 bases, with 19 bases between them. DNA for the CDR3: TGTGCCAGCAGTTTACCGCTAGGTGTCGTCCTTAAGCAGTTCTTC. Translation gives CASSLPLGVVLKQFF.

This clone appeared once. The chain employs TRBV7-9 and TRBJ1-1; 9 bases map to TRBD1. V was pared by 5 bases and J by 1 base, with 5 bases of the junction left unmatched. CDR3 length equals 15 residues. Per the germline V gene, CDR1 is SEHNR and CDR2 is FQNEAQ (reference sequence). The CDR3 sequence is CASSDRGGRNTEAFF. The CDR3, as DNA: TGTGCCAGCAGCGACAGGGGGGGACGGAACACTGAAGCTTTCTTT. The full variable domain, rest sourced from reference TRBV7-9 and TRBJ1-1, is DTGVSQNPRHKITKRGQNVTFRCDPISEHNRLYWYRQTLGQGPEFLTYFQNEAQLEKSRLLSDRFSAERPKGSFSTLEIQRTEQGDSAMYLCASSDRGGRNTEAFFGQGTRLTVV.

V and J are TRBV20-1 and TRBJ2-4; a weak D match, TRBD1 (7 bases). Trimming removed 6 bases from V and 6 bases from J, with 12 bases in between. Germline assignment: CDR1 DFQATT and CDR2 SNEGSKA (reference sequence). This CDR3 region has 12 residues. The CDR3 reads CSARQGGNIQYF. CDR3 sequence (DNA): TGCAGTGCCCGACAGGGAGGAAACATTCAGTACTTC.

The rearrangement joins TRBV3-1 to TRBJ2-7, with 7 bases that match TRBD2. Germline V CDR1 and CDR2: LGHDT, YNNKEL (reference sequence). The ends lost 6 bases at V and 3 bases at J; junction bases unmatched: 5. The CDR3 is made up of 13 amino acids. The CDR3 spells CASRVGGGYEQYF. The CDR3 DNA sequence: TGTGCCAGCAGGGTGGGCGGGGGCTACGAGCAGTACTTC.

The V and J genes are TRBV6-1 and TRBJ1-5; 8 bases match TRBD1. Germline CDR1 and CDR2: MNHNS and SASEGT. The CDR3 runs 16 residues. The J segment lost 1 base and the V segment lost 4 bases, leaving 6 bases of the junction unmatched. CDR3 in DNA: TGTGCCAGCAGTGGTAAGGACAGGGTGAGCAATCAGCCCCAGCATTTT. Translated: CASSGKDRVSNQPQHF.

This chain uses TRBV11-2 with TRBJ2-7; tentatively, D is TRBD2 (5 bases). The length of the CDR3 is 13 residues. Germline assignment: CDR1 SGHAT and CDR2 FQNNGV. V lost 3 bases, J lost 8 bases, and 14 bases lay in between. DNA of the CDR3: TGTGCCAGCAGCTTCACTAGTCTCCACAAGCAGTACTTC. Protein sequence: CASSFTSLHKQYF.

This sequence joins TRBV7-2 and TRBJ2-7; D might be TRBD1 or TRBD2, each matching 5 bases. Germline lookup yields CDR1 SGHTA and CDR2 FQGNSA. This CDR3 is 15 amino acids long. V was cut by 5 bases and J by 7 bases, with 21 bases left in between. The CDR3 nucleotides are TGTGCCAGCAGCCCTCTAGGGACGAGACTCGAAGAGCAGTACTTC. Its protein is CASSPLGTRLEEQYF.

This clone has more than one count but fewer than ten. The chain combines TRBV2 with TRBJ1-4; weak D call: TRBD1 (6 bases). Trimming shortened V by 6 bases and J by 8 bases, and 16 bases separated the two germline ends. Germline-derived CDR1 and CDR2 are SNHLY and FYNNEI. The CDR3 loop spans 14 amino acids. The CDR3 DNA reads TGTGCCAGCAGCTACAGCAGGGGTGGAGAAAAACTGTTTTTT. Protein product: CASSYSRGGEKLFF.

This clone was observed a handful of times. The chain's CDR3 is CSAPGTGTDTQYF. The CDR3 DNA is TGCAGTGCTCCCGGGACAGGGACGGATACGCAGTATTTT. The V and J genes are TRBV20-1 and TRBJ2-3, with 9 nucleotides matching TRBD1. The V and J ends lost 5 bases and 6 bases, in that order; junction bases with no gene match: 6. Germline V gene data show CDR1 as DFQATT and CDR2 as SNEGSKA (reference sequence). The CDR3 has 13 residues.

This clone has just a few counts. The rearrangement links TRBV27 to TRBJ2-5; D possibly corresponds to TRBD1 (6 bases). The CDR3 runs to 13 residues. Germline V gives CDR1 MNHEY, CDR2 SMNVEV (reference sequence). Trimming took off 6 bases at V and 2 bases at J, with 10 bases between the two ends. Here the CDR3 reads CASSLGQQETQYF. CDR3 nucleotide sequence: TGTGCCAGCAGCTTAGGACAGCAAGAGACCCAGTACTTC.

This clone was found a few times. The chain uses TRBV19 and TRBJ2-7; 7 bases line up with TRBD1. The CDR3 sequence is 14 residues long. With 4 bases clipped from V and 4 bases from J, the junction kept 7 bases outside the gene matches. Germline V CDR1 and CDR2: LNHDA, SQIVND (reference sequence). CDR3 loop: CASSTRDRPYEQYF. The CDR3 bases are TGTGCCAGTAGTACCCGGGACAGACCTTACGAGCAGTACTTC.

The chain uses TRBV18 and TRBJ2-7, with 8 nucleotides matching TRBD1. The CDR3 spans 14 residues. The junction had 5 bases not matched to a gene; V was cut back by 4 bases and J by 3 bases. Germline V CDR1 and CDR2: KGHSH, LQKENI. CDR3 nucleotide sequence: TGTGCCAGCTCACTCACGACAGGGGACTACGAGCAGTACTTC. It yields the protein CASSLTTGDYEQYF.

The V call is TRBV20-1, the J call TRBJ2-1; D is possibly TRBD2 (5 bases). Trimming removed 0 bases at V and 5 bases at J, with 14 bases between. From germline, CDR1 is DFQATT and CDR2 SNEGSKA (reference sequence). The CDR3 is made up of 15 amino acids. The CDR3 region is CSARDTGELHNEQFF. DNA of the CDR3: TGCAGTGCTAGAGATACCGGGGAACTGCACAATGAGCAGTTCTTC.

This clone was observed many times. The V call is TRBV19, the J call TRBJ2-1, with D possibly being TRBD2 (5 bases). The germline CDR1 and CDR2 sequences are LNHDA and SQIVND (reference sequence). V shed 11 bases and J shed 11 bases, with 16 bases lying between them. The CDR3 spans 11 residues. The chain's CDR3 is CAFPDGSQQFF. In DNA, the CDR3 is TGTGCCTTTCCGGATGGGAGTCAGCAGTTCTTC. The variable domain in full, completed from reference TRBV19 and TRBJ2-1, reads DGGITQSPKYLFRKEGQNVTLSCEQNLNHDAMYWYRQDPGQGLRLIYYSQIVNDFQKGDIAEGYSVSREKKESFPLTVTSAQKNPTAFYLCAFPDGSQQFFGPGTRLTVL.

This clone showed up just a few times. The chain combines TRBV6-1 with TRBJ1-1; maybe TRBD1 (5 bases). The germline gives CDR1 MNHNS, CDR2 SASEGT. The CDR3 spans 13 residues. The ends were cut back, 4 bases at V and 0 bases at J, with 6 bases in the middle. The CDR3 nucleotides read TGTGCCAGCAGTGTGGGGGTGAACACTGAAGCTTTCTTT. Encoded protein: CASSVGVNTEAFF.